This T cell receptor (beta chain) was captured by sequencing in a study of blood T cell repertoires in COVID-19. About the research overall: Italy, Spain and the United States were the sources of the convalescent and acute COVID-19 samples. T cells, B-cell-depleted T cells, or PBMCs provided the cDNA or gDNA that served as material.

In the original workflow: Reference gene primer amplification in the assay estimated nucleated cell counts. Using immunoSEQ multiplex PCR, the repertoire was profiled, and TCRdb retains in-frame clones only, with some absent. Clone size and V and J calls were adopted from that table, with D and trimming inferred from the DNA. The table includes a few hundred thousand clones, 80% to 85% detected once. This clonotype originated in a woman aged 25-40 years who had recovered from COVID-19. What was sequenced was peripheral blood.

The CDR3, as DNA: TGTGCCAGCAGCTCGTCGTGGGGGGCGCAGGGGGCCACAGATACGCAGTATTTT. It is translated as CASSSSWGAQGATDTQYF. The V gene is TRBV28, the J gene TRBJ2-3; 8 nucleotides align to TRBD1. The CDR3 consists of 18 residues. Germline loops: CDR1 MDHEN, CDR2 SYDVKM. V was clipped by 6 bases and J by 2 bases; unmatched bases: 16.